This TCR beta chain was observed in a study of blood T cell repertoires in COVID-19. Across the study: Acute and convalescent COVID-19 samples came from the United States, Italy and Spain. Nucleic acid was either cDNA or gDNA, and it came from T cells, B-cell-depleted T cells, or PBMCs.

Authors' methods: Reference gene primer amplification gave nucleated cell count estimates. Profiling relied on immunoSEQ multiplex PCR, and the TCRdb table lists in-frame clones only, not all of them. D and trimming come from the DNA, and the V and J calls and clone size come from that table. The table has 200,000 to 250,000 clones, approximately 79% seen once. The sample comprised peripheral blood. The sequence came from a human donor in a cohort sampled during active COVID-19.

CDR3 coding DNA: TGCGCCAGCAGCCAAGGACTTTTTTCCTCCACAGATACGCAGTATTTT. Translating it yields CASSQGLFSSTDTQYF. The rearrangement joins TRBV4-1 to TRBJ2-3; D remains unclear. V lost 1 base and J 2 bases, leaving 13 bases between the germline ends. Germline V gives CDR1 MGHRA, CDR2 YSYEKL. The CDR3 is 16 residues long.